A selection of T cell receptor beta chains follows, all from one sample in a study of Graves' ophthalmopathy and Graves' hyperthyroidism. TCRdb re-called the multiplex PCR reads with MiXCR, one entry per CDR3 protein. This table has around 670,000 distinct CDR3 sequences, roughly 40% appearing once. Specimen: peripheral blood. These receptors originate from an adult man with Graves' ophthalmopathy. Each CDR3 is given with its conserved first and last residue. A D gene is named only where the DNA matches it firmly. The size entry is marked missing in some rows and otherwise reads once, few, many or a size class.

D: NA
size: NA
J: TRBJ2-5
V: TRBV27
CDR3: CASSLGRAVGETQYF
DNA: TGTGCCAGCAGTTTGGGGCGAGCGGTAGGGGAGACCCAGTACTTC

D: NA
size: few
J: TRBJ2-5
V: TRBV19
CDR3: CASRRAVRGQETQYF
DNA: TGTGCCAGTAGAAGGGCGGTGAGGGGCCAAGAGACCCAGTACTTC

D: NA
size: many
J: TRBJ2-5
V: TRBV10-3
CDR3: CAISVGETQYF
DNA: TGTGCCATCAGTGTCGGAGAGACCCAGTACTTC

D: TRBD1
size: NA
J: TRBJ2-2
V: TRBV25-1
CDR3: CASSWGRGPGELFF
DNA: TGTGCCAGCAGTTGGGGCAGGGGGCCCGGGGAGCTGTTTTTT

D: NA
size: NA
J: TRBJ2-5
V: TRBV11-2
CDR3: CASSLAVEIQETQYF
DNA: TGTGCCAGCAGCTTAGCAGTCGAGATCCAAGAGACCCAGTACTTC

D: NA
size: many
J: TRBJ1-1
V: TRBV12-3/TRBV12-4
CDR3: CASSFEGTTEAFF
DNA: TGTGCCAGCAGTTTCGAGGGTACCACTGAAGCTTTCTTT

D: TRBD1
size: many
J: TRBJ1-2
V: TRBV2
CDR3: CASGIGQGYSSGYTF
DNA: TGTGCCAGCGGAATCGGACAGGGGTATTCATCTGGCTACACCTTC

D: NA
size: NA
J: TRBJ1-2
V: TRBV7-9
CDR3: CASSFFGEAGYTF
DNA: TGTGCCAGCAGCTTCTTCGGGGAGGCTGGCTACACCTTC

D: NA
size: NA
J: TRBJ2-2
V: TRBV7-8
CDR3: CASSLGPTYTGELFF
DNA: TGTGCCAGCAGCTTAGGACCCACGTACACCGGGGAGCTGTTTTTT

D: NA
size: once
J: TRBJ1-5
V: TRBV2
CDR3: CASTPHGNQPQHF
DNA: TGTGCCAGCACCCCCCACGGCAATCAGCCCCAGCATTTT

D: TRBD1
size: once
J: TRBJ1-2
V: TRBV6-5
CDR3: CASATQQGSLGYTF
DNA: TGTGCCAGCGCAACACAACAGGGGTCCCTTGGCTACACCTTC

D: TRBD1
size: NA
J: TRBJ1-1
V: TRBV19
CDR3: CASSIPGGVKAFF
DNA: TGTGCCAGTAGTATACCAGGGGGCGTAAAAGCTTTCTTT

D: NA
size: many
J: TRBJ1-2
V: TRBV5-6
CDR3: CASSLFARTNYGYTF
DNA: TGTGCCAGCAGCTTGTTCGCCAGAACTAACTATGGCTACACCTTC

D: NA
size: NA
J: TRBJ1-6
V: TRBV6-6
CDR3: CASSSPGRANSPLHF
DNA: TGTGCCAGCAGTTCCCCGGGCAGGGCGAATTCACCCCTCCACTTT

D: TRBD2
size: few
J: TRBJ2-2
V: TRBV7-9
CDR3: CASMLAGNTGELFF
DNA: TGTGCCAGCATGCTAGCGGGAAACACCGGGGAGCTGTTTTTT

D: TRBD2
size: many
J: TRBJ2-7
V: TRBV29-1
CDR3: CSVVPSNGGASYEQYF
DNA: TGCAGCGTTGTTCCCTCCAACGGGGGGGCCTCCTACGAGCAGTACTTC

D: TRBD1
size: NA
J: TRBJ1-5
V: TRBV10-3
CDR3: CAISEQTGDQPQHF
DNA: TGTGCCATCAGTGAGCAAACAGGGGATCAGCCCCAGCATTTT

D: NA
size: NA
J: TRBJ1-6
V: TRBV6-5
CDR3: CASGAVNSPLHF
DNA: TGTGCCAGCGGGGCGGTTAATTCACCCCTCCACTTT

D: TRBD1
size: few
J: TRBJ2-7
V: TRBV6-5
CDR3: CASSYLAWNRGNLYEQYF
DNA: TGTGCCAGCAGTTACCTAGCCTGGAACAGGGGAAATCTCTACGAGCAGTACTTC

D: TRBD1
size: few
J: TRBJ2-7
V: TRBV20-1
CDR3: CSAANRGYEQYF
DNA: TGCAGTGCTGCAAACAGGGGCTACGAGCAGTACTTC

D: NA
size: many
J: TRBJ1-2
V: TRBV25-1
CDR3: CASGGEHYGYTF
DNA: TGTGCCTCTGGCGGGGAACACTATGGCTACACCTTC

D: NA
size: many
J: TRBJ1-5
V: TRBV6-6
CDR3: CASSEMGMPQHF
DNA: TGTGCCAGCAGTGAAATGGGGATGCCCCAGCATTTT

D: NA
size: NA
J: TRBJ2-5
V: TRBV9
CDR3: CASSLRGVRVGLETQYF
DNA: TGTGCCAGCAGCCTAAGGGGGGTTCGGGTTGGGTTAGAGACCCAGTACTTC

D: TRBD1
size: NA
J: TRBJ1-1
V: TRBV20-1
CDR3: CSARDAPGGEVTEAFF
DNA: TGCAGTGCTAGAGATGCCCCAGGGGGTGAAGTCACTGAAGCTTTCTTT

D: NA
size: NA
J: TRBJ2-7
V: TRBV9
CDR3: CASSPLRGGPYEQYF
DNA: TGTGCCAGCAGCCCCCTGAGGGGGGGTCCCTACGAGCAGTACTTC

D: NA
size: many
J: TRBJ1-6
V: TRBV29-1
CDR3: CSIAGDSPLHF
DNA: TGCAGTATTGCAGGGGATTCACCCCTCCACTTT

D: NA
size: many
J: TRBJ2-5
V: TRBV29-1
CDR3: CSVEAPRETQYF
DNA: TGCAGCGTTGAAGCGCCTAGAGAGACCCAGTACTTC

D: TRBD1
size: few
J: TRBJ2-7
V: TRBV20-1
CDR3: CSARDLMGQGAYEQYF
DNA: TGCAGTGCTAGAGATCTAATGGGACAGGGGGCGTACGAGCAGTACTTC

D: NA
size: NA
J: TRBJ1-3
V: TRBV20-1
CDR3: CSAQDSETGNTIYF
DNA: TGCAGTGCTCAGGACAGCGAAACTGGAAACACCATATATTTT

D: TRBD1
size: few
J: TRBJ1-2
V: TRBV5-6
CDR3: CASSPEIRQGHYGYTF
DNA: TGTGCCAGCAGCCCCGAGATCCGACAGGGACACTATGGCTACACCTTC

D: NA
size: NA
J: TRBJ2-7
V: TRBV7-2
CDR3: CASSPPGKVGYEQYF
DNA: TGTGCCAGCTCACCACCCGGGAAGGTTGGGTACGAGCAGTACTTC

D: NA
size: few
J: TRBJ1-1
V: TRBV6-4
CDR3: CASSDFEGGRAFF
DNA: TGTGCCAGCAGTGACTTTGAGGGAGGGCGGGCTTTCTTT

D: TRBD1
size: many
J: TRBJ1-1
V: TRBV14
CDR3: CASSQATGGTEAFF
DNA: TGTGCCAGCAGCCAAGCCACAGGGGGTACTGAAGCTTTCTTT

D: NA
size: many
J: TRBJ1-5
V: TRBV19
CDR3: CASSTQGYQPQHF
DNA: TGTGCCAGTAGTACACAGGGTTATCAGCCCCAGCATTTT

D: TRBD1
size: few
J: TRBJ1-5
V: TRBV24-1
CDR3: CASSPLGGAGQPQHF
DNA: TGTGCCAGCAGTCCCCTAGGGGGCGCGGGTCAGCCCCAGCATTTT

D: NA
size: NA
J: TRBJ2-2
V: TRBV20-1
CDR3: CSATGSTGELFF
DNA: TGCAGTGCTACAGGGTCAACCGGGGAGCTGTTTTTT

D: NA
size: many
J: TRBJ1-1
V: TRBV7-2
CDR3: CASSLIRATEAFF
DNA: TGTGCCAGCAGCTTAATCAGGGCCACTGAAGCTTTCTTT